This record covers a single T cell receptor beta chain. Clones were sequenced by immunoSEQ multiplex PCR, and TCRdb holds only the in-frame ones, with some missing. The data show millions of clones, with about 95% seen just once and roughly 1% held by the top ten. The data are from a study of shared clonotypes between healthy human individuals. Naivety among CD8 cells was defined by CD45RO negativity and positive CCR7 selection, thereby excluding terminally differentiated effector memory CD45RA+ cells. The length of the CDR3 is 14 residues. Germline CDR1 reads PRHDT; CDR2 reads FYEKMQ (reference sequence). V shed 4 bases, J shed 8 bases, and the junction held 3 bases outside the gene matches.

The V call is TRBV13, the J call TRBJ2-1; 12 bases map to TRBD2. Source material: naive CD8+ T cells sorted from blood. This receptor was obtained from a man aged 18 to 29 in good health. The CDR3 loop reads CASSSGTSGYEQFF. In DNA, the CDR3 is TGTGCCAGCAGCTCAGGGACTAGCGGGTATGAGCAGTTCTTC.